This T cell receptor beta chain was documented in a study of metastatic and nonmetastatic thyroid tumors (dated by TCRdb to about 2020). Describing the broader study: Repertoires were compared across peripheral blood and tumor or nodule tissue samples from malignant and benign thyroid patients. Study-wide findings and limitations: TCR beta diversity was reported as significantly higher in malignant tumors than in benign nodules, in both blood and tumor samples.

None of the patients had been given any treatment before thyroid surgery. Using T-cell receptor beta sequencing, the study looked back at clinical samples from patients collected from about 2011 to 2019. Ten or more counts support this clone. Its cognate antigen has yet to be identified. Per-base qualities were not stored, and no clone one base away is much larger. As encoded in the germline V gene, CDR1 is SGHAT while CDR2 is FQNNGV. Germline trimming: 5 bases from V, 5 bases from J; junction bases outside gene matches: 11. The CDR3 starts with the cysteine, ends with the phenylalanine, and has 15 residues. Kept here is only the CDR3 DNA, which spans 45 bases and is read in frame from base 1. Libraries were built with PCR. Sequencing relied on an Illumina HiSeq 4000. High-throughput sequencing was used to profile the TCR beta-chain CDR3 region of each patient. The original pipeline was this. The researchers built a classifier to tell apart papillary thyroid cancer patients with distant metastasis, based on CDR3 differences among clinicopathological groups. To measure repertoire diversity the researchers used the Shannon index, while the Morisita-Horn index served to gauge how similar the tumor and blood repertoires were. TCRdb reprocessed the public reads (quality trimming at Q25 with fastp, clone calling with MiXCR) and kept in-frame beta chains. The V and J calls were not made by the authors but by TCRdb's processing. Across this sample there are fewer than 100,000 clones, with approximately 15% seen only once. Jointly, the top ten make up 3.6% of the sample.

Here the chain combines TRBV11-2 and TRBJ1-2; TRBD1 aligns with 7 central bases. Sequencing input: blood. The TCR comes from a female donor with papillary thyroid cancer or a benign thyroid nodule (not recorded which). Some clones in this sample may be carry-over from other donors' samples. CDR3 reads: CASSRPGQLFYGYTF. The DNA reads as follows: TGTGCCAGCAGCCGTCCGGGACAGCTTTTTTATGGCTACACCTTC.